These 10 T cell receptor beta chains were all obtained from the same sample, sequenced in a study of technical replicates of blood from a few donors. Here immunoSEQ multiplex PCR was the method, and the copy in TCRdb shows in-frame clones only, minus some. The data show approximately 79,000 clones, around 97% seen once. The specimen sequenced was T cells isolated from PBMCs. These TCRs come from a human donor in good health.

The V gene is TRBV5-1, the J gene TRBJ2-5; D ambiguous. Germline CDR1 reads SGHRS; CDR2 reads YFSETQ. Trimming removed 7 bases at V and 5 bases at J, with 9 bases between. This CDR3 region has 11 residues. The CDR3 protein is CASYISETQYF. The CDR3 nucleotides read TGCGCCAGCTATATATCTGAGACCCAGTACTTC.

This clone was observed a single time. The chain couples TRBV28 to TRBJ1-2, with a weak D call TRBD1 (6 bases). The CDR3 is 13 residues long. The V gene's germline CDR1 is MDHEN and CDR2 SYDVKM. Trimming stripped 2 bases from V and 7 bases from J, with 11 bases between. CDR3 loop: CASSLGTGRGYTF. The CDR3 DNA reads TGTGCCAGCAGTTTAGGAACAGGGCGTGGCTACACCTTC.

CDR3 residues: CASSVGGGGSYEQYF. CDR3 nucleotide sequence: TGTGCCAGCAGCGTGGGGGGAGGCGGCTCCTACGAGCAGTACTTC. The gene calls are TRBV9 and TRBJ2-7, with D tentatively TRBD2 (6 bases). The CDR3 extends over 15 amino acids. V was pared by 2 bases and J by 0 bases, with 12 bases between. Looked up from germline, CDR1 is SGDLS and CDR2 is YYNGEE.

The V call is TRBV7-2, the J call TRBJ2-3; D perhaps matches TRBD2 (5 bases). The CDR3 is made up of 15 amino acids. The germline V gene encodes CDR1 SGHTA and CDR2 FQGNSA. V was pared by 2 bases and J by 6 bases, with 15 bases between. The CDR3 reads CASSLRLQFPDTQYF. DNA of the CDR3: TGTGCCAGCAGCTTACGACTACAGTTCCCCGATACGCAGTATTTT.

As concerns this clone: Other DNA sequences in the same sample also yield this CDR3. This chain connects TRBV5-1 to TRBJ1-2, with 7 bases aligning to TRBD1. Looked up from germline, CDR1 is SGHRS and CDR2 is YFSETQ. The V gene end was trimmed by 0 bases and the J gene end by 1 base; junction bases not matched to a gene: 3. The CDR3 totals 15 residues. The CDR3 sequence is CASSLGGQLNYGYTF. In nucleotides, the CDR3 is TGCGCCAGCAGCTTGGGGGGACAGCTTAACTATGGCTACACCTTC.

V is TRBV6-5 and J is TRBJ2-1; weak D call: TRBD1 (5 bases). V was trimmed by 9 bases and J by 4 bases, leaving 7 bases between them. Germline CDR1 reads MNHEY; CDR2 reads SVGAGI. The CDR3 covers 11 residues. The CDR3, as DNA: TGTGCCAGTAGGGGATACAATGAGCAGTTCTTC. This sequence encodes CASRGYNEQFF.

The rearrangement uses TRBV2 and TRBJ1-5; 10 bases are a match to TRBD1. The CDR3 extends over 14 amino acids. Germline assignment: CDR1 SNHLY and CDR2 FYNNEI. Trimming at V came to 4 bases and at J to 7 bases, leaving 4 bases not matched to a gene. DNA for the CDR3: TGTGCCAGCAGTGGAAGGGACAGGGGCCAGCCCCAGCATTTT. Translated: CASSGRDRGQPQHF.

Here the CDR3 DNA reads TGTGCCAGCAGTTCCCGGGGGGGAAGGTCGGAGACCCAGTACTTC. Encoded protein: CASSSRGGRSETQYF. J is TRBJ2-5 and V is TRBV27; 8 positions agree with TRBD2. V trimming: 4 bases; J trimming: 5 bases; junction bases outside the gene matches: 9. CDR1 and CDR2 (germline): MNHEY, SMNVEV (reference sequence). The CDR3 contains 15 residues.

The chain uses TRBV15 and TRBJ1-1; D is unresolved. With 1 base removed from V and 7 bases from J, the gap between germline ends came to 10 bases. The CDR3 covers 13 residues. Germline V CDR1 and CDR2: LNHNV, YYDKDF (reference sequence). The CDR3 DNA reads as TGTGCCACCAGCAGAGGCGGCCAGCTTGAAGCTTTCTTT. Protein sequence: CATSRGGQLEAFF.

The rearrangement joins TRBV4-1 to TRBJ2-7; D may be TRBD2 (5 bases). The germline V gene has CDR1 MGHRA and CDR2 YSYEKL. CDR3 length: 13 amino acids. The ends were cut back, 0 bases at V and 4 bases at J, with 7 bases in the middle. CDR3 coding DNA: TGCGCCAGCAGCCAAGAGGAGGTATACGAGCAGTACTTC. Protein sequence: CASSQEEVYEQYF.